This T cell receptor (beta chain) emerged from a study of cytomegalovirus exposure and HLA in healthy donors. Background on the study: Out of about 179 million T cells, an earlier analysis found 117 million unique TCR beta sequences in total.

Primers included in the PCR were 60 Vbeta and 13 Jbeta primers. Only in-frame clones appear in the TCRdb table, and some are missing; sequencing was by immunoSEQ multiplex PCR. The data show under 150,000 clones, approximately 80% seen once. Note on this clone: Its target is unknown.

Findings of the study overall: CMV antigen specificity of a few CMV-associated chains was confirmed in vitro. Available immune exposure information covered CMV serostatus only.

J was trimmed by 4 bases and V by 5 bases; bases with no gene match: 10. The germline V gene has CDR1 LNHDA and CDR2 SQIVND (reference sequence). The CDR3 spans 18 residues. The TCR was taken from a male donor in good health and CMV-seropositive. This chain connects TRBV19 to TRBJ2-3; 15 bases agree with TRBD2. The sample was PBMCs. CDR3 protein: CASSLGLAGGSGADTQYF. CDR3 DNA sequence: TGTGCCAGTAGTTTAGGACTAGCGGGAGGGTCTGGCGCAGATACGCAGTATTTT.